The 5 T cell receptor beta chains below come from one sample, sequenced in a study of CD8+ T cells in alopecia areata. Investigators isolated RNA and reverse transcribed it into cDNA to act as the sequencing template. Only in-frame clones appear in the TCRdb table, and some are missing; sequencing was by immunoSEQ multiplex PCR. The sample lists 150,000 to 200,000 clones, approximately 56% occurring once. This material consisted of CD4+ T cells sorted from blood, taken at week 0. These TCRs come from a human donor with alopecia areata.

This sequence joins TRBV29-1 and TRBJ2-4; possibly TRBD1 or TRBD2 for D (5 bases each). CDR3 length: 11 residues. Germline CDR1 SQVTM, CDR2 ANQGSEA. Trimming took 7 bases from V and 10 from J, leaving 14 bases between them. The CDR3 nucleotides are TGCAGCGGTGGGGACGGGCAAATTCAGTACTTC. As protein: CSGGDGQIQYF.

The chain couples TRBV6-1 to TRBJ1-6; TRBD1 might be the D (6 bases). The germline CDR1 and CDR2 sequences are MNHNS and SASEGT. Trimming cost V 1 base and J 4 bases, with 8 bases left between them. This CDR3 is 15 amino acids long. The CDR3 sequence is CASSEVGQYNSPLHF. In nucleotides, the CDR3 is TGTGCCAGCAGTGAAGTCGGACAGTATAATTCACCCCTCCACTTT.

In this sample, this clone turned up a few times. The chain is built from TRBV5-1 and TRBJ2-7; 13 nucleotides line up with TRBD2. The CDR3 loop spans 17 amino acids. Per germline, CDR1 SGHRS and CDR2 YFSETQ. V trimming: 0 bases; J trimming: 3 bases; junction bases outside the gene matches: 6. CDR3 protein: CASSLAEWTSGSYEQYF. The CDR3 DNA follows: TGCGCCAGCAGCTTGGCCGAATGGACTAGCGGGAGCTACGAGCAGTACTTC.

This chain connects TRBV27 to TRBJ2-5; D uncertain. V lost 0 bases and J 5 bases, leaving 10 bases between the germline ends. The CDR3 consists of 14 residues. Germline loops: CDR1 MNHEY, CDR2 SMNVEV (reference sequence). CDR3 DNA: TGTGCCAGCAGTTTATCAGGATTCGGGGAGACCCAGTACTTC. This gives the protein CASSLSGFGETQYF.

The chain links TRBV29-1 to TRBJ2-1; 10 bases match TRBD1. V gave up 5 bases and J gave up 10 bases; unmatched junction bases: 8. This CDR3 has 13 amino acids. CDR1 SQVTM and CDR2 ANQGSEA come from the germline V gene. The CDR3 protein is CSVRQGAWGEQFF. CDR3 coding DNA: TGCAGCGTTCGACAGGGGGCGTGGGGGGAGCAGTTCTTC.